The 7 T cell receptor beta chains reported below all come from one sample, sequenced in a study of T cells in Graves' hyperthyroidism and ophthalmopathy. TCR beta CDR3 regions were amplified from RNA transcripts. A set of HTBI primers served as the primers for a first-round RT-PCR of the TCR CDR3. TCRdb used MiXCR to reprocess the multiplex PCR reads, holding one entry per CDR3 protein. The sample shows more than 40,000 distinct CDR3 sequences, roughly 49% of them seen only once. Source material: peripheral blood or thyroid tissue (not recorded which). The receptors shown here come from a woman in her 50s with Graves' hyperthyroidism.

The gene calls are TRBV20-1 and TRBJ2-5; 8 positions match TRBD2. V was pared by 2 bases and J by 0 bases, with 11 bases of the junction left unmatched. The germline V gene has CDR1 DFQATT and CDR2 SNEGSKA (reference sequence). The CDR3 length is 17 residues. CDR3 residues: CSARTPGGALYQETQYF. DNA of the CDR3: TGCAGTGCTAGAACCCCGGGAGGGGCGCTGTACCAAGAGACCCAGTACTTC.

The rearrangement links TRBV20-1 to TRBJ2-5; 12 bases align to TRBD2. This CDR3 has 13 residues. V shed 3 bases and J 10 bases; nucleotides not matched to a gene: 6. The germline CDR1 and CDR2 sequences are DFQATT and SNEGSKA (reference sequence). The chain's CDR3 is CSAREPGLAGQYF. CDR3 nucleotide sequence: TGCAGTGCTAGGGAACCGGGACTAGCGGGCCAGTACTTC.

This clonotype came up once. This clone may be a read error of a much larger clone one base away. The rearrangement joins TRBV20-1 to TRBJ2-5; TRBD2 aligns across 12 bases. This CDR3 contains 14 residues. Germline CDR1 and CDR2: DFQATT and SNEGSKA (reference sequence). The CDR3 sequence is CSAMTSGSEDTQYF. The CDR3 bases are TGCAGTGCTATGACTAGCGGGAGCGAAGATACCCAGTACTTC.

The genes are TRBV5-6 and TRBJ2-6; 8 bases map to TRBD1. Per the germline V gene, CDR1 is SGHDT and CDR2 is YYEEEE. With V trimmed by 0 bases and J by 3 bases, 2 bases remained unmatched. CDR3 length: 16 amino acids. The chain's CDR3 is CASSLVRGRGANVLTF. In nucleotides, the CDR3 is TGTGCCAGCAGCTTGGTCAGGGGGCGTGGGGCCAACGTCCTGACTTTC. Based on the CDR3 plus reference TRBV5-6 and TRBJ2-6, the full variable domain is DAGVTQSPTHLIKTRGQQVTLRCSPKSGHDTVSWYQQALGQGPQFIFQYYEEEERQRGNFPDRFSGHQFPNYSSELNVNALLLGDSALYLCASSLVRGRGANVLTFGAGSRLTVL.

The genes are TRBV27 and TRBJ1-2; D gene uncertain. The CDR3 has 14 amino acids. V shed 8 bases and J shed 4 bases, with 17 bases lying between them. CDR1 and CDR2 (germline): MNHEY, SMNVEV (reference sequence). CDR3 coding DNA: TGTGCCAGCTCAACGACCAGAGCTTCCTATGGCTACACCTTC. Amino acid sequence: CASSTTRASYGYTF.

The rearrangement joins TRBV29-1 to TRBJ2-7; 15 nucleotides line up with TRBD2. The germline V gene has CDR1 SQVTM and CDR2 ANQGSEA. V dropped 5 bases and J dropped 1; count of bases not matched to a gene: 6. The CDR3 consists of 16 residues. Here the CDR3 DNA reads TGCAGCGTTTACCCCGGGACTAGCGGGAGGTCCTACGAGCAGTACTTC. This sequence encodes CSVYPGTSGRSYEQYF.

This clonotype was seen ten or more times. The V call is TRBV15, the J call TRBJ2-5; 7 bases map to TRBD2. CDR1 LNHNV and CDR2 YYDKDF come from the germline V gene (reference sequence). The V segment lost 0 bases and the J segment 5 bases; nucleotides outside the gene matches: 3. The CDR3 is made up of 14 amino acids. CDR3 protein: CATSREGGKETQYF. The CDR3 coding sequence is TGTGCCACCAGCAGAGAGGGGGGGAAGGAGACCCAGTACTTC.